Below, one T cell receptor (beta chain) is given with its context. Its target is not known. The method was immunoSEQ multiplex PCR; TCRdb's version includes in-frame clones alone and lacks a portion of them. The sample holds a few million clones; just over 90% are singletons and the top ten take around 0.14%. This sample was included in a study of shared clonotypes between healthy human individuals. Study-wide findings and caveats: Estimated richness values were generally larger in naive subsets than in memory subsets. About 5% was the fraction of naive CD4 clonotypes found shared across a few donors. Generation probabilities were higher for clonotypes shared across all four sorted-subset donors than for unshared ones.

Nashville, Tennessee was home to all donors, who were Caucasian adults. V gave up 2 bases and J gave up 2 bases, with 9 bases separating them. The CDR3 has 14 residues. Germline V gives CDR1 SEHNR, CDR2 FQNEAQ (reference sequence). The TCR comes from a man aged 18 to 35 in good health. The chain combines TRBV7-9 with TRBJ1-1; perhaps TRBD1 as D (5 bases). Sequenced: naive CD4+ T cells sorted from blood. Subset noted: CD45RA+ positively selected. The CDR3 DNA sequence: TGTGCCAGCAGCTTAAGTCAGGGTAACACTGAAGCTTTCTTT. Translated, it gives CASSLSQGNTEAFF. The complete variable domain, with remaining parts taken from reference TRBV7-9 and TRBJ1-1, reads DTGVSQNPRHKITKRGQNVTFRCDPISEHNRLYWYRQTLGQGPEFLTYFQNEAQLEKSRLLSDRFSAERPKGSFSTLEIQRTEQGDSAMYLCASSLSQGNTEAFFGQGTRLTVV.